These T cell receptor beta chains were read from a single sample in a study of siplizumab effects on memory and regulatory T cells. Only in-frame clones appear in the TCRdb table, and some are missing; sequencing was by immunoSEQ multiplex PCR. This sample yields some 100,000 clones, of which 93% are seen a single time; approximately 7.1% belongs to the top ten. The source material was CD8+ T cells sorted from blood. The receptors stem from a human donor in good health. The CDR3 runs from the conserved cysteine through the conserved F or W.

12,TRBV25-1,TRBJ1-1,CASRQRGPEAFF
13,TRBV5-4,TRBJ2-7,CASSFDKSYEQYF
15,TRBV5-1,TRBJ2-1,CASKHPSRPYNEQFF
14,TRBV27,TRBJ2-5,CASSPSRGEETQYF
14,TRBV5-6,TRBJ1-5,CASSLTGWEQPQHF
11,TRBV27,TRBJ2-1,CASSSGLEQFF
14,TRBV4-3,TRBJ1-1,CASSQGGPNTEAFF
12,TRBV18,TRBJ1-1,CASSPRPPEAFF
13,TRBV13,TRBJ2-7,CASSLEASYEQYF
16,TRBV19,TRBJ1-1,CASSTLRGGVNTEAFF
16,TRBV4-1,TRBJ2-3,CASSQDLAGGTDTQYF
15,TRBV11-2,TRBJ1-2,CASSPSRQVGYGYTF
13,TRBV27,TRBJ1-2,CASSGLSNYGYTF
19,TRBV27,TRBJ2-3,CASSLFHVALPGSTDTQYF
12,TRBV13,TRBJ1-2,CASSLDGIGYTF
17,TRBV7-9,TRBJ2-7,CASSLADAGKGSYEQYF
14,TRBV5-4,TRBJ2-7,CASSTGQGLSEQYF
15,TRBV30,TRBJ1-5,CAWSDGKTSNQPQHF
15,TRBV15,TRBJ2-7,CATSRDRGFGYEQYF
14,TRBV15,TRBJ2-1,CATSRDQGSGEQFF
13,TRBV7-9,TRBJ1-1,CASGGQGITEAFF
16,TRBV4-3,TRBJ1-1,CASSQGSGQGGTEAFF
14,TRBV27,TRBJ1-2,CASRGGNADYGYTF
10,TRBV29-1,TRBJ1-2,CSVDSYGYTF
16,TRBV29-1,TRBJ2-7,CSVEDLGTGSNYEQYF
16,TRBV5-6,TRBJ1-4,CASSLWVGTTNAKLFF
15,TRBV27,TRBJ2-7,CASSLSSRGLPEQYF
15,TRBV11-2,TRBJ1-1,CASSLGGIVNTEAFF
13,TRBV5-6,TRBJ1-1,CASSPGSGAEAFF